These 2 T cell receptor beta chains came from one sample sequenced in a study of T cell responses to AZD1222 COVID-19 vaccine. Method: immunoSEQ multiplex PCR; TCRdb's copy keeps in-frame clones and lacks some. The sample carries 180,000 or so clones, approximately 95% recorded once. The starting material was peripheral blood, obtained on day 0 of AZD1222 vaccination. All receptors come from an adult in good health.

The chain combines TRBV15 with TRBJ1-1, with D possibly being TRBD1 (6 bases). Trimming took 5 bases from V and 4 from J, leaving 14 bases between them. This CDR3 comprises 14 residues. CDR1 LNHNV and CDR2 YYDKDF come from the germline V gene (reference sequence). CDR3 loop: CATSSHRGSTEAFF. CDR3 nucleotides: TGTGCCACCAGCTCCCATAGGGGGAGCACTGAAGCTTTCTTT.

In its sample, this clone was seen a few times. The chain links TRBV5-1 to TRBJ2-5; no definite D call. CDR3 length: 15 residues. Germline assignment: CDR1 SGHRS and CDR2 YFSETQ. V was clipped by 0 bases and J by 0 bases, with 9 bases between them. The DNA of the CDR3 is TGCGCCAGCAGCTTGGTTCGCGGAAACCAAGAGACCCAGTACTTC. This translates into CASSLVRGNQETQYF.